What follows describes a single T cell receptor beta chain. No antigen is known for it. The ends were cut back, 0 bases at V and 7 bases at J, with 13 bases in the middle. The CDR3 extends over 13 amino acids. Germline V gives CDR1 GTSNPN, CDR2 SVGIG (reference sequence). This record belongs to a study of shared clonotypes between healthy human individuals. Study details: CD4 naive and memory got three plates each, CD8 naive two, CD8 memory one. Overall study results and limits: A reduction in generation probabilities was seen for non-shared clonotypes relative to those shared by all four donors.

The assay ran at deep level. DNA at roughly 0.2 ug, 30,000 or so T cell genomes, went into sorted-subset replicate PCRs. Using immunoSEQ multiplex PCR, the repertoire was profiled, and TCRdb retains in-frame clones only, with some absent. The table lists 2 million to 2.5 million clones, 85% to 95% of them singletons. The rearrangement uses TRBV30 and TRBJ2-7; tentative D call: TRBD2 (5 bases). The sequence derives from a man aged 18 to 29 in good health. Some clones in this sample may be carry-over from other donors' samples. Sequencing was performed on naive CD4+ T cells from PBMCs. The subset: CD45RA+ positively selected. CDR3 nucleotides: TGTGCCTGGAGTGTAGCGGACCCGGGGGAGCAGTACTTC. Protein sequence: CAWSVADPGEQYF. Drawing the rest from reference TRBV30 and TRBJ2-7, the complete variable domain is SQTIHQWPATLVQPVGSPLSLECTVEGTSNPNLYWYRQAAGRGLQLLFYSVGIGQISSEVPQNLSASRPQDRQFILSSKKLLLSDSGFYLCAWSVADPGEQYFGPGTRLTVT.